The 24 T cell receptor beta chains below were found in one sample sequenced in a study of shared clonotypes between healthy human individuals. Method: immunoSEQ multiplex PCR; TCRdb's copy keeps in-frame clones and lacks some. The top ten clones hold roughly 1.5% of a sample with nearly 1,000,000 clones, about three quarters of them seen once. Sequenced: memory CD4+ T cells sorted from blood. As to subset: CD45RA-negative fraction. Every receptor here comes from a young man in good health.

The CDR3: CASSFGYMNTEAFF. CDR3 sequence (DNA): TGTGCCAGCAGCTTCGGGTACATGAACACTGAAGCTTTCTTT. V usage is TRBV7-2 and J usage is TRBJ1-1; no reliable D call. Trimming cost V 3 bases and J 0 bases, with 8 bases left between them. The germline gives CDR1 SGHTA, CDR2 FQGNSA. This CDR3 comprises 14 residues.

As concerns this clone: A junction boundary mismatches the germline segment, possibly from a read error. The chain links TRBV27 to TRBJ2-3, with unresolved D. This CDR3 has 15 residues. Germline CDR1 reads MNHEY; CDR2 reads SMNVEV (reference sequence). CDR3 in amino acids: CASSLSRIDTDTQYF. CDR3 DNA sequence: TGTGCCAGCAGTCTATCCCGCATCGACACAGATACGCAGTATTTT.

This clone was seen just once. The chain is built from TRBV5-6 and TRBJ2-1; 8 nucleotides match TRBD2. This CDR3 has 16 residues. Germline V gene lookup returns CDR1 SGHDT and CDR2 YYEEEE. After removal of 0 bases from V and 4 bases from J, the junction contained 6 bases not matched to a gene. The DNA of the CDR3 is TGTGCCAGCAGCTTGGGGGTGGCGGGAGGTTACAATGAGCAGTTCTTC. Amino acid sequence: CASSLGVAGGYNEQFF. The full variable domain, in which reference TRBV5-6 and TRBJ2-1 provide the parts outside the CDR3, is DAGVTQSPTHLIKTRGQQVTLRCSPKSGHDTVSWYQQALGQGPQFIFQYYEEEERQRGNFPDRFSGHQFPNYSSELNVNALLLGDSALYLCASSLGVAGGYNEQFFGPGTRLTVL.

J is TRBJ1-1 and V is TRBV6-1; D not resolved. Trimming stripped 6 bases from V and 5 bases from J, with 10 bases between. This CDR3 is 12 amino acids long. The germline gives CDR1 MNHNS, CDR2 SASEGT. As DNA, the CDR3 is TGTGCCAGCAGCCAAGCGCGGACTGAAGCTTTCTTT. It specifies CASSQARTEAFF.

The chain employs TRBV19 and TRBJ2-3, with TRBD1 matching over 8 bases. The CDR3 is 16 amino acids. Trimming at V came to 5 bases and at J to 8 bases, leaving 15 bases not matched to a gene. Germline CDR1 and CDR2: LNHDA and SQIVND (reference sequence). CDR3: CASSSRTGRSEGTQYF. Here the CDR3 DNA reads TGTGCCAGTAGTTCGAGGACAGGGAGGAGTGAAGGTACGCAGTATTTT.

The V gene is TRBV7-9, the J gene TRBJ2-3; D is unresolved. In germline, CDR1 is SEHNR, CDR2 FQNEAQ (reference sequence). V dropped 3 bases and J dropped 0 bases, with 7 bases sitting between them. This CDR3 spans 14 amino acids. The CDR3 protein is CASSFMISTDTQYF. The CDR3 DNA is TGTGCCAGCAGCTTCATGATTAGCACAGATACGCAGTATTTT.

The rearrangement uses TRBV5-1 and TRBJ1-3, with TRBD1 matching 10 bases. CDR3 size: 20 residues. In germline, CDR1 is SGHRS, CDR2 YFSETQ. The V and J ends lost 0 bases and 0 bases, in that order; junction bases with no gene match: 12. The CDR3 sequence: CASSLGDRGFDTLSGNTIYF. The DNA of the CDR3 is TGCGCCAGCAGCTTGGGGGACAGGGGATTTGATACTCTCTCTGGAAACACCATATATTTT.

The rearrangement links TRBV7-6 to TRBJ2-1; D is perhaps TRBD2 (6 bases). The CDR3 consists of 12 residues. Per the germline V gene, CDR1 is SGHVS and CDR2 is FNYEAQ. V gave up 5 bases and J gave up 10 bases, with 12 bases separating them. The CDR3 sequence: CASSPGSGEQFF. The CDR3 coding sequence is TGTGCCAGCAGCCCCGGAAGCGGGGAGCAGTTCTTC.

The CDR3 DNA follows: TGTGCCAGCAGCAAAGTGGCAACTCCTAAAAGCAATCAGCCCCAGCATTTT. It yields the protein CASSKVATPKSNQPQHF. This rearrangement joins TRBV21-1 to TRBJ1-5. TRBV21-1 is recorded as a pseudogene. This CDR3 has 17 residues.

The chain couples TRBV10-3 to TRBJ2-5; TRBD1 is a possible D gene (6 bases). Trimming pared 0 bases from V and 9 bases from J, leaving 8 bases between. The CDR3 is 12 amino acids. CDR1 and CDR2 (germline): ENHRY, SYGVKD. The CDR3 sequence is CAISESSGAQYF. Here the CDR3 DNA reads TGTGCCATCAGTGAGTCGTCAGGGGCCCAGTACTTC.

This chain joins TRBV27 and TRBJ2-7; 11 bases match TRBD1. This CDR3 is 16 amino acids long. Trimming cost V 5 bases and J 5 bases; bases outside gene matches: 11. Germline-derived CDR1 and CDR2 are MNHEY and SMNVEV (reference sequence). CDR3 DNA: TGTGCCAGCAGTCTGTTTTGGACAGGGGGCCCCCACGAGCAGTACTTC. Protein sequence: CASSLFWTGGPHEQYF.

The rearrangement uses TRBV19 and TRBJ2-1; maybe TRBD2 (5 bases). The CDR3 loop spans 16 amino acids. V lost 7 bases and J 0 bases, leaving 16 bases between the germline ends. Germline lookup yields CDR1 LNHDA and CDR2 SQIVND (reference sequence). CDR3 DNA: TGTGCCAGTAAGGATCTCCGGGGAAGCTCCTACAATGAGCAGTTCTTC. Residues: CASKDLRGSSYNEQFF.

The chain joins TRBV7-2 to TRBJ2-3, with 10 bases identical to TRBD1. The CDR3 extends over 17 amino acids. CDR1 is SGHTA, CDR2 FQGNSA, per germline. The trim removed 5 bases at V and 1 base at J, leaving 9 bases unmatched. This CDR3 reads CASSPRPTGGGTDTQYF. In DNA form, the CDR3 reads TGTGCCAGCAGCCCAAGACCGACAGGGGGCGGCACAGATACGCAGTATTTT.

The chain has TRBV2 and TRBJ1-3; 9 bases match TRBD1. The CDR3 extends over 17 amino acids. With 5 bases clipped from V and 0 bases from J, the junction kept 8 bases outside the gene matches. Germline assignment: CDR1 SNHLY and CDR2 FYNNEI. CDR3 residues: CASSISGTGNSGNTIYF. The CDR3 coding sequence is TGTGCCAGCAGTATCTCCGGGACAGGGAACTCTGGAAACACCATATATTTT.

This rearrangement joins TRBV7-9 to TRBJ2-3; TRBD1 agrees at 10 bases. The ends lost 4 bases at V and 5 bases at J; junction bases unmatched: 9. Germline V lookup: CDR1 SEHNR, CDR2 FQNEAQ (reference sequence). This CDR3 has 16 amino acids. CDR3 DNA sequence: TGTGCCAGCAGCTCTATTCCGGGACAGGGGATAGATACGCAGTATTTT. It yields the protein CASSSIPGQGIDTQYF.

This clone appeared a few times. This rearrangement joins TRBV5-4 to TRBJ2-7; 10 bases are a match to TRBD1. The CDR3 runs 14 residues. Germline loops: CDR1 SGHNT, CDR2 YYREEE (reference sequence). The trim removed 4 bases at V and 3 bases at J, leaving 4 bases unmatched. DNA of the CDR3: TGTGCCAGCAGCCAAGACAGGGGGCTCTACGAGCAGTACTTC. Translation: CASSQDRGLYEQYF.

The chain joins TRBV19 to TRBJ2-4; D is perhaps TRBD2 (6 bases). The CDR3 is 15 amino acids. Germline V gene data show CDR1 as LNHDA and CDR2 as SQIVND (reference sequence). V was shortened by 5 bases and J by 8 bases, with 19 bases between the two germline ends. The chain's CDR3 is CASSVPGRGQDIQYF. The CDR3 nucleotides read TGTGCCAGTAGTGTTCCTGGGCGGGGCCAGGACATTCAGTACTTC.

V is TRBV5-8 and J is TRBJ2-1; 11 positions match TRBD2. This CDR3 spans 17 amino acids. Germline assignment: CDR1 SGHTS and CDR2 YDEGEE. The junction had 11 bases not matched to a gene; V was cut back by 4 bases and J by 5 bases. The CDR3 loop is CASSAGLAGPYHNEQFF. The CDR3, as DNA: TGTGCCAGCAGCGCCGGACTAGCGGGTCCATACCACAATGAGCAGTTCTTC.

The chain is built from TRBV10-3 and TRBJ1-2; no definite D call. V dropped 2 bases and J dropped 7 bases, with 14 bases sitting between them. The CDR3 length is 14 residues. Germline V lookup: CDR1 ENHRY, CDR2 SYGVKD. CDR3 region: CAISEDGVIGGYTF. DNA for the CDR3: TGTGCCATCAGTGAGGACGGGGTAATTGGTGGCTACACCTTC.

Ten or more counts support this clone. The chain joins TRBV7-9 to TRBJ1-1; D possibly corresponds to TRBD1 (6 bases). This CDR3 contains 14 residues. Germline lookup yields CDR1 SEHNR and CDR2 FQNEAQ (reference sequence). V gave up 1 base and J gave up 8 bases, with 14 bases separating them. CDR3: CASSLVLDRREAFF. The DNA for the CDR3 is TGTGCCAGCAGCTTAGTCCTTGACAGGCGGGAAGCTTTCTTT.

The chain couples TRBV6-5 to TRBJ2-3; tentative D call: TRBD2 (7 bases). The germline V and J ends were trimmed by 8 bases and 2 bases, with 14 bases remaining between them. Germline CDR1 MNHEY, CDR2 SVGAGI. The CDR3 has 14 residues. The CDR3 spells CASARGASTDTQYF. The CDR3 nucleotides read TGTGCCAGCGCCCGGGGGGCCTCCACAGATACGCAGTATTTT.

Only a few counts were recorded for this clone. This rearrangement joins TRBV28 to TRBJ2-5, with 7 positions matching TRBD1. The CDR3 loop spans 14 amino acids. V shed 4 bases and J 2 bases; nucleotides not matched to a gene: 4. From germline, CDR1 is MDHEN and CDR2 SYDVKM. The CDR3 DNA sequence: TGTGCCAGCAGTTCGGGACAGAATCAAGAGACCCAGTACTTC. Its protein product is CASSSGQNQETQYF.

The table lists this clone with a count of one. This sequence joins TRBV2 and TRBJ1-1; 7 bases are shared with TRBD1. Trimming cost V 4 bases and J 4 bases; bases outside gene matches: 9. The CDR3 has 15 residues. Germline V lookup: CDR1 SNHLY, CDR2 FYNNEI. The CDR3 spells CASSVDRVESTEAFF. The DNA of the CDR3 is TGTGCCAGCAGTGTAGACAGGGTAGAGTCCACTGAAGCTTTCTTT.

The chain recombines TRBV25-1 with TRBJ2-5, with D unresolved. Germline lookup yields CDR1 MGHDK and CDR2 SYGVNS. This CDR3 has 13 residues. V dropped 6 bases and J dropped 1 base, with 9 bases sitting between them. The CDR3 nucleotides are TGTGCCAGCAGGAGGCAGTCCCAAGAGACCCAGTACTTC. Its translation: CASRRQSQETQYF.